This T cell receptor beta chain was identified in a study of siplizumab effects on memory and regulatory T cells. Generated by immunoSEQ multiplex PCR, the TCRdb table keeps only in-frame clones and is missing some. The data show more than 85,000 clones, roughly nine tenths seen once. V was shortened by 3 bases and J by 1 base, with 3 bases between the two germline ends. CDR1 and CDR2 (germline): KGHSH, LQKENI. The CDR3 is 12 amino acids. General study findings and limits: Siplizumab significantly brought down the alloreactive sequences that trace back to unstimulated CD4+ memory cells.

About this clone itself: Antigen: not known.

The sequencing sample was made of Tregs sorted from blood. This receptor was obtained from a human donor in good health. This chain uses TRBV18 with TRBJ2-5, with D uncertain. The DNA for the CDR3 is TGTGCCAGCTCACCGATCCAAGAGACCCAGTACTTC. Its protein product is CASSPIQETQYF.